This T cell receptor beta chain was found in a study of T-cell reconstitution after alpha-beta-depleted transplantation in children. During its preparation, the TCRbeta library received unique molecular identifiers. From the PCR reads, TCRdb called clonotypes with MiXCR, one entry per CDR3 protein. This table holds about 230,000 distinct CDR3 sequences, 9.7% found once. Many counts were recorded for this clonotype. Germline CDR1 LGHDT, CDR2 YNNKEL (reference sequence). The CDR3 is 16 residues long. The V gene end was trimmed by 1 base and the J gene end by 3 bases; junction bases not matched to a gene: 0.

Sequences were derived from PBMCs from the stem cell graft donor, sampled from the stem cell graft. V and J are TRBV3-1 and TRBJ1-6; 10 bases are shared with TRBD1. The sequence was collected from a human donor who donated a stem cell graft to a child with SCID. The CDR3 region is CASSQGDRGYNSPLHF. The DNA for the CDR3 is TGTGCCAGCAGCCAAGGGGACAGGGGCTATAATTCACCCCTCCACTTT.